These 27 T cell receptor beta chains were all obtained from the same sample, sequenced in a study of T cells after yellow fever vaccination. TCRdb re-derived calls from the 5' RACE reads in MiXCR, one entry per CDR3 protein. The sample has about 320,000 distinct CDR3 sequences; approximately 4% are singletons. The sequencing here drew on PBMCs, taken 15 days after the yellow fever booster vaccination. Receptors were obtained from a man aged 18-30 years who received the YFV17D yellow fever vaccine.

This clonotype was seen many times. The rearrangement joins TRBV12-3 or TRBV12-4 to TRBJ2-1; D is undetermined. This CDR3 contains 11 residues. The V end was cut by 5 bases, the J end by 12 bases, with 11 bases between. Written as DNA, the CDR3 is TGTGCCAGCAGTATTATAGAGTTGCAGTTCTTC. Amino acid sequence: CASSIIELQFF.

This clonotype came up a few times. This chain connects TRBV29-1 to TRBJ1-2, with 8 positions matching TRBD1. With 6 bases clipped from V and 0 bases from J, the junction kept 3 bases outside the gene matches. The germline V gene has CDR1 SQVTM and CDR2 ANQGSEA. The CDR3 extends over 13 amino acids. The CDR3 nucleotides read TGCAGCGTCGCGACAGGGGCTAACTATGGCTACACCTTC. Translation gives CSVATGANYGYTF.

This clonotype was detected ten times or more. The chain carries TRBV12-3 or TRBV12-4 and TRBJ2-1; the match to TRBD1 covers 10 bases. V was clipped by 7 bases and J by 4 bases; unmatched bases: 7. This CDR3 spans 15 amino acids. CDR3 amino acids: CASTDGTGDYNEQFF. The CDR3 DNA reads as TGTGCCAGCACGGACGGGACAGGGGATTACAATGAGCAGTTCTTC.

This clonotype has just a few counts. The rearrangement uses TRBV6-2 or TRBV6-3 and TRBJ2-1, with TRBD2 as a possible D gene (6 bases). V gave up 2 bases and J gave up 3 bases, with 17 bases separating them. The CDR3 consists of 17 residues. Looked up from germline, CDR1 is MNHEY and CDR2 is SVGEGT. CDR3 in amino acids: CASSYGAAGNFYNEQFF. CDR3 nucleotide sequence: TGTGCCAGCAGTTACGGTGCTGCGGGGAATTTCTACAATGAGCAGTTCTTC.

This clonotype was seen more than once but under ten times. V gene TRBV7-7 combines with J gene TRBJ2-3; either TRBD1 or TRBD2 may fit D (7 bases each). V was pared by 3 bases and J by 4 bases, with 14 bases between. CDR1 and CDR2 from the germline V gene are SSHAT and FNYEAQ (reference sequence). The CDR3 loop spans 15 amino acids. The CDR3 bases are TGTGCCAGCAGCTTGGGAGGGACAGATGCAGATACGCAGTATTTT. It codes for CASSLGGTDADTQYF.

This clonotype was found a few times. The genes are TRBV7-9 and TRBJ2-1; D gene uncertain. This CDR3 is built from 13 residues. V was clipped by 3 bases and J by 10 bases, with 13 bases between them. The germline V gene has CDR1 SEHNR and CDR2 FQNEAQ (reference sequence). CDR3 amino acids: CASSFSAVGEQFF. The CDR3 region has the DNA TGTGCCAGCAGCTTCTCTGCCGTGGGGGAGCAGTTCTTC.

The CDR3 reads CASSMGQGLTYEQYF. The CDR3 region has the DNA TGTGCCAGCAGCATGGGACAGGGCCTGACCTACGAGCAGTACTTC. The genes are TRBV11-2 and TRBJ2-7; 9 bases align to TRBD1. CDR1 is SGHAT, CDR2 FQNNGV, per germline. V dropped 5 bases and J dropped 2; count of bases not matched to a gene: 7. This CDR3 is 15 amino acids long.

This sequence joins TRBV5-1 and TRBJ2-3; 7 bases line up with TRBD2. Germline assignment: CDR1 SGHRS and CDR2 YFSETQ. With V trimmed by 4 bases and J by 6 bases, 8 bases remained unmatched. The CDR3 is made up of 14 amino acids. CDR3 loop: CASSGGDRGDTQYF. CDR3 DNA: TGCGCCAGCAGCGGGGGGGACCGGGGCGATACGCAGTATTTT.

This sequence joins TRBV19 and TRBJ2-2, with D perhaps matching TRBD1 (5 bases). This CDR3 contains 12 residues. Germline CDR1 and CDR2: LNHDA and SQIVND (reference sequence). The germline V and J ends were trimmed by 7 bases and 3 bases, with 6 bases remaining between them. CDR3 in DNA: TGTGCCAGTATAGGGGACACCGGGGAGCTGTTTTTT. Its translation is CASIGDTGELFF.

The J gene is TRBJ2-7, the V gene TRBV6-5; D remains ambiguous. V lost 6 bases to trimming and J lost 1 base, with 10 bases between them. Germline V lookup: CDR1 MNHEY, CDR2 SVGAGI. This CDR3 is built from 13 residues. The CDR3 nucleotides read TGTGCCAGCAGCCCCTCCAGGTCCTACGAGCAGTACGTC. Amino acid sequence: CASSPSRSYEQYV.

This clonotype has a count of ten or more. The chain has TRBV7-2 and TRBJ2-1, with 7 bases identical to TRBD1. Germline V gene sequence: CDR1 SGHTA, CDR2 FQGNSA. J was trimmed by 9 bases and V by 2 bases; bases with no gene match: 1. The CDR3 runs 12 residues. The CDR3 sequence: CASSLQGVEQFF. CDR3 bases: TGTGCCAGCAGCTTACAGGGGGTTGAGCAGTTCTTC.

This chain links TRBV29-1 with TRBJ2-4; D is unresolved. The V end was cut by 7 bases, the J end by 7 bases, with 17 bases between. The CDR3 length is 13 residues. Per the germline V gene, CDR1 is SQVTM and CDR2 is ANQGSEA. CDR3 amino acids: CSAGPERRNIQYF. CDR3 coding DNA: TGCAGCGCTGGGCCGGAACGACGGAACATTCAGTACTTC.

The V gene is TRBV6-5, the J gene TRBJ1-2; no clear D. This CDR3 contains 13 residues. Between the trimmed V and J ends, which lost 6 bases and 3 bases, there was a span of 11 bases. CDR1 is MNHEY and CDR2 is SVGAGI in the germline V gene. The CDR3 DNA follows: TGTGCCAGCAGCCCTACTCAGGACTATGGCTACACCTTC. It translates to CASSPTQDYGYTF.

The table lists this clonotype with many counts. This sequence joins TRBV7-2 and TRBJ1-1, with TRBD1 as a possible D gene (6 bases). The CDR3 runs 14 residues. V lost 1 base and J lost 6, with 12 bases in between. Germline V CDR1 and CDR2: SGHTA, FQGNSA. As DNA, the CDR3 is TGTGCCAGCAGCTTAGGCGGGACAAGATCTGAAGCTTTCTTT. Translation gives CASSLGGTRSEAFF.

This clonotype was seen more than once but under ten times. This sequence joins TRBV3-1 and TRBJ1-1, with no clear D. This CDR3 has 14 residues. Germline-derived CDR1 and CDR2 are LGHDT and YNNKEL (reference sequence). Between the trimmed V and J ends, which lost 3 bases and 1 base, there was a span of 9 bases. The CDR3 DNA reads as TGTGCCAGCAGCCATGCAAACAGGAACACTGAAGCTTTCTTT. Encoded protein: CASSHANRNTEAFF.

This clonotype was seen more than once but under ten times. In nucleotides, the CDR3 is TGTGCCACCAGTGACCCGAGGACAGGGTCCTACGAGCAGTACTTC. It yields the protein CATSDPRTGSYEQYF. The V and J genes are TRBV24-1 and TRBJ2-7, with 8 bases aligning to TRBD1. J was trimmed by 1 base and V by 4 bases; bases with no gene match: 5. Germline-derived CDR1 and CDR2 are KGHDR and SFDVKD. The CDR3 has 15 amino acids.

This clonotype was counted ten times or more. This chain connects TRBV7-2 to TRBJ2-7, with 8 nucleotides matching TRBD2. Per germline, CDR1 SGHTA and CDR2 FQGNSA. The length of the CDR3 is 15 residues. Trimming removed 2 bases from V and 1 base from J; junction bases left unmatched: 4. The CDR3 DNA reads TGTGCCAGCAGCTTACGCGGGGGGCCTTCCTACGAGCAGTACGTC. Residues: CASSLRGGPSYEQYV.

This clonotype was counted many times. The chain combines TRBV20-1 with TRBJ1-1, with TRBD1 matching 7 bases. Germline loops: CDR1 DFQATT, CDR2 SNEGSKA (reference sequence). V lost 4 bases and J lost 7; bases outside the gene matches: 9. This CDR3 has 13 residues. CDR3 nucleotides: TGCAGTGCTATCGACAGGGAACCTTATGAAGCTTTCTTT. This gives the protein CSAIDREPYEAFF.

The chain has TRBV20-1 and TRBJ2-1; 8 bases map to TRBD2. The CDR3 is made up of 12 amino acids. V dropped 6 bases and J dropped 3; count of bases not matched to a gene: 1. Germline CDR1 DFQATT, CDR2 SNEGSKA (reference sequence). The CDR3 region is CSARGDYNEQFF. The CDR3, as DNA: TGCAGTGCGCGGGGGGACTACAATGAGCAGTTCTTC.

This clonotype has a handful of counts. This chain links TRBV7-3 with TRBJ1-6; D is unclear. The CDR3 has 15 amino acids. Germline CDR1 is SGHTA and CDR2 is FQGTGA. V lost 1 base to trimming and J lost 9 bases, with 13 bases between them. The CDR3 region is CASSLSPGPSSPLHF. Here the CDR3 DNA reads TGTGCCAGCAGCTTAAGTCCGGGCCCGAGTTCACCCCTCCACTTT.

This chain uses TRBV25-1 with TRBJ2-3; D tentatively fits TRBD1 or TRBD2 (5 bases each). V shed 7 bases and J shed 5 bases, with 10 bases lying between them. The CDR3 loop spans 12 amino acids. Germline V gene lookup returns CDR1 MGHDK and CDR2 SYGVNS. CDR3 amino acids: CASNGGLDTQYF. The CDR3 DNA is TGTGCCAGCAATGGGGGATTAGATACGCAGTATTTT.

The chain links TRBV7-9 to TRBJ1-5; a weak D match, TRBD1 (6 bases). Trimming took off 3 bases at V and 4 bases at J, with 16 bases between the two ends. The CDR3 is 16 amino acids. Germline assignment: CDR1 SEHNR and CDR2 FQNEAQ (reference sequence). CDR3: CASSFVGGSLNQPQHF. CDR3 in DNA: TGTGCCAGCAGCTTTGTAGGGGGAAGCTTGAATCAGCCCCAGCATTTT.

J is TRBJ1-2 and V is TRBV4-3, with D possibly being TRBD1 (5 bases). Looked up from germline, CDR1 is LGHNA and CDR2 is YSLEER. Trimming removed 0 bases at V and 7 bases at J, with 15 bases between. This CDR3 spans 15 amino acids. DNA for the CDR3: TGCGCCAGCAGCCAAGAGGTATCAGGGAACGGTGGCTACACCTTC. This gives the protein CASSQEVSGNGGYTF.

This clonotype was observed at least ten times. The J gene is TRBJ2-7, the V gene TRBV11-2; D is unresolved. V was cut by 2 bases and J by 4 bases, with 6 bases left in between. This CDR3 is built from 12 residues. Germline CDR1 and CDR2: SGHAT and FQNNGV. The CDR3 region is CASSLREYEQYF. The CDR3 DNA reads as TGTGCCAGCAGCTTACGCGAGTACGAGCAGTACTTC.

The rearrangement links TRBV24-1 to TRBJ2-1; no definite D call. This CDR3 is built from 12 residues. CDR1 and CDR2 from the germline V gene are KGHDR and SFDVKD. The V end was cut by 5 bases, the J end by 9 bases, with 10 bases between. CDR3 sequence (DNA): TGTGCCACCAGTGGGGAATCGGTTGAGCAGTTCTTC. This codes for CATSGESVEQFF.

This clonotype was counted at least ten times. The CDR3 spells CASSRLAGVTDTQYF. The CDR3 DNA reads as TGTGCCAGCAGTCGACTAGCGGGGGTCACAGATACGCAGTATTTT. This chain links TRBV12-3 or TRBV12-4 with TRBJ2-3; the match to TRBD2 covers 12 bases. The V segment lost 5 bases and the J segment 2 bases; nucleotides outside the gene matches: 2. This CDR3 spans 15 amino acids.

This clonotype turned up a few times. The chain is built from TRBV20-1 and TRBJ1-5; D not certain. Per the germline V gene, CDR1 is DFQATT and CDR2 is SNEGSKA (reference sequence). This CDR3 has 14 amino acids. V shed 0 bases and J shed 4 bases, with 10 bases lying between them. The CDR3 DNA is TGCAGTGCTAGAGATGGAGGGCTAAATCAGCCCCAGCATTTT. Translated: CSARDGGLNQPQHF.